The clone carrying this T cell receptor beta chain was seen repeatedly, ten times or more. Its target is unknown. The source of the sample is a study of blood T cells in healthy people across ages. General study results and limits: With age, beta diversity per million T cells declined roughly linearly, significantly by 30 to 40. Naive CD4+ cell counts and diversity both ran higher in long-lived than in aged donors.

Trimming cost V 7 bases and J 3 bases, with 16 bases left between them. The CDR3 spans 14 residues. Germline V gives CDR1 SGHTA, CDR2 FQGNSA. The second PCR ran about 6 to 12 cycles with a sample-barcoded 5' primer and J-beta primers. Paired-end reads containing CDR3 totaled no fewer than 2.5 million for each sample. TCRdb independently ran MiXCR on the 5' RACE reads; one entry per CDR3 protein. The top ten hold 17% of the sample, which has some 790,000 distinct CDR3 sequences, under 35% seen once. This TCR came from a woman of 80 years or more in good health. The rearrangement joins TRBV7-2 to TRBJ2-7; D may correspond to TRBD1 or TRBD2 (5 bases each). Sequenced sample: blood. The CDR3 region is CASTSMLGVYEQYF. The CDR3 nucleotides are TGTGCCAGCACCTCCATGTTGGGGGTCTACGAGCAGTACTTC.